This TCR beta chain originates from a study of response to subunit inactivated influenza vaccine. The study, taken as a whole, reports: The authors suggested that every seasonal influenza vaccination recruits few new T cells.

TCRdb re-derived calls from the RT-PCR reads in MiXCR, one entry per CDR3 protein. The top ten clones hold approximately 6.5% of a sample with around 710,000 distinct CDR3 sequences, approximately 15% of them seen once. This clonotype was detected once. Its antigen is as yet unknown. This receptor was taken from a man over 45 who received an inactivated influenza vaccine. The input for sequencing was PBMCs from blood, taken around two weeks before vaccination.

CDR3: CASSLVRGQDGLGYTF. The DNA of the CDR3 is TGTGCCAGCAGCTTAGTTCGAGGACAGGACGGTCTTGGCTACACCTTC. V is TRBV7-8 and J is TRBJ1-2; 7 bases align to TRBD1. J gave up 7 bases and V 1 base, and 12 bases lay outside the gene matches. Germline CDR1 is SGHVS and CDR2 is FQNEAQ. The CDR3 extends over 16 amino acids.